The 25 T cell receptor beta chains below come from one sample, sequenced in a study of blood T cell repertoires in COVID-19. Profiling relied on immunoSEQ multiplex PCR, and the TCRdb table lists in-frame clones only, not all of them. The repertoire includes approximately 190,000 clones, around four fifths of them detected once, and less than 6.5% sits in the top ten. Sequencing input: peripheral blood. The receptors were sampled from a woman aged 70 to 79 with active or convalescent COVID-19.

The chain couples TRBV30 to TRBJ1-2; 8 bases agree with TRBD1. This CDR3 is built from 14 residues. CDR1 GTSNPN and CDR2 SVGIG come from the germline V gene (reference sequence). The junction had 3 bases not matched to a gene; V was cut back by 3 bases and J by 0 bases. The CDR3 DNA reads as TGTGCCTGGAGGCGGACAGGGACTAACTATGGCTACACCTTC. It codes for CAWRRTGTNYGYTF.

This sequence joins TRBV10-3 and TRBJ2-3; 9 nucleotides match TRBD2. The germline CDR1 and CDR2 sequences are ENHRY and SYGVKD. CDR3 length: 11 residues. CDR3 DNA sequence: TGTGCTACTAGCGGGACAGATACGCAGTATTTT. Amino acid sequence: CATSGTDTQYF.

The rearrangement links TRBV5-1 to TRBJ2-7, with a tentative D call TRBD2 (8 bases). Trimming stripped 1 base from V and 1 base from J, with 21 bases between. Per the germline V gene, CDR1 is SGHRS and CDR2 is YFSETQ. The CDR3 has 18 amino acids. The CDR3 here is CASSLFGQGGLESYEQYF. The CDR3 region has the DNA TGCGCCAGCAGCTTGTTCGGGCAGGGGGGACTAGAATCCTACGAGCAGTACTTC.

Here the CDR3 reads CAIGRDRGHGEQFF. The CDR3 DNA follows: TGTGCCATCGGTCGGGACAGGGGGCATGGTGAGCAGTTCTTC. J is TRBJ2-1 and V is TRBV10-3, with 12 bases aligning to TRBD1. The CDR3 loop spans 14 amino acids. Germline values: CDR1 ENHRY, CDR2 SYGVKD. Trimming took 8 bases from V and 9 from J; bases not matched to a gene: 8.

A few counts support this clone. This CDR3 reads CASYLQGTEAFF. The CDR3 DNA is TGTGCCAGCTATTTGCAGGGCACTGAAGCTTTCTTT. The rearrangement uses TRBV28 and TRBJ1-1; D is possibly TRBD1 (5 bases). The germline V gene encodes CDR1 MDHEN and CDR2 SYDVKM. The CDR3 is 12 amino acids. V gave up 8 bases and J gave up 4 bases, with 11 bases separating them.

This clone was seen just once. This chain uses TRBV7-9 with TRBJ2-7; D is unclear. Germline V gene sequence: CDR1 SEHNR, CDR2 FQNEAQ (reference sequence). The CDR3 totals 12 residues. The V gene lost 5 bases and the J gene lost 5 bases, with 10 bases spanning the gap. The CDR3 region has the DNA TGTGCCAGCAGCCCAGATGGTCACGAGCAGTACTTC. This sequence encodes CASSPDGHEQYF.

This clone has only one observation. The V gene is TRBV7-9, the J gene TRBJ2-7; D gene ambiguous. The CDR3 covers 13 residues. The V end lost 8 bases, the J end lost 0 bases, and 11 bases lay between the germline ends. The V gene's germline CDR1 is SEHNR and CDR2 FQNEAQ (reference sequence). This CDR3 reads CASVSSVSYEQYF. CDR3 sequence (DNA): TGTGCCAGCGTCTCGAGTGTCTCCTACGAGCAGTACTTC.

V gene TRBV20-1 combines with J gene TRBJ2-7; 10 bases line up with TRBD2. The CDR3 contains 14 residues. The trim removed 3 bases at V and 3 bases at J, leaving 5 bases unmatched. CDR1 DFQATT and CDR2 SNEGSKA come from the germline V gene (reference sequence). The CDR3 sequence: CSASRPSGSYEQYF. CDR3 bases: TGCAGTGCTAGTAGGCCTAGCGGGAGCTACGAGCAGTACTTC.

The genes are TRBV27 and TRBJ2-7; 9 bases are shared with TRBD2. The CDR3 runs to 15 residues. Germline trimming cut 5 bases from V and 0 bases from J; bases unmatched to any gene: 5. Germline loops: CDR1 MNHEY, CDR2 SMNVEV (reference sequence). CDR3 sequence reads: CASSITSGFSYEQYF. DNA for the CDR3: TGTGCCAGCAGTATCACTAGCGGGTTCTCCTACGAGCAGTACTTC.

The V call is TRBV24-1, the J call TRBJ2-2; TRBD2 matches at 16 bases. The CDR3 has 19 amino acids. V was pared by 5 bases and J by 4 bases, with 9 bases of the junction left unmatched. The germline V gene encodes CDR1 KGHDR and CDR2 SFDVKD. The CDR3 here is CATSARGLAGGPVTGELFF. In nucleotides, the CDR3 is TGTGCCACCAGTGCCAGGGGACTAGCGGGAGGGCCGGTCACCGGGGAGCTGTTTTTT.

V gene TRBV28 combines with J gene TRBJ2-4, with TRBD1 matching over 9 bases. J was trimmed by 0 bases and V by 5 bases; bases with no gene match: 17. Germline CDR1 and CDR2: MDHEN and SYDVKM. There are 20 residues in the CDR3. The CDR3: CASSTLSGGTGILAKNIQYF. The CDR3 DNA follows: TGTGCCAGCAGTACCTTGAGTGGGGGGACAGGGATTTTAGCCAAAAACATTCAGTACTTC.

This clone was observed a few times. The V call is TRBV18, the J call TRBJ1-3; D is undetermined. V was pared by 2 bases and J by 4 bases, with 9 bases between. Germline V CDR1 and CDR2: KGHSH, LQKENI. CDR3 length: 14 residues. The CDR3 loop reads CASSPIGEGNTIYF. The CDR3 nucleotides read TGTGCCAGCTCACCAATTGGAGAGGGAAACACCATATATTTT.

The gene calls are TRBV27 and TRBJ2-1; 9 positions match TRBD1. Germline V lookup: CDR1 MNHEY, CDR2 SMNVEV (reference sequence). CDR3 length equals 15 residues. The trim removed 6 bases at V and 9 bases at J, leaving 12 bases unmatched. Here the CDR3 reads CASRFNDRGVGEQFF. CDR3 nucleotides: TGTGCCAGCAGATTTAATGACAGGGGGGTAGGTGAGCAGTTCTTC.

This clone occurred a few times. The chain has TRBV6-6 and TRBJ2-7; TRBD2 matches 9 bases. Trimming took 4 bases from V and 6 from J; bases not matched to a gene: 7. Per germline, CDR1 MNHNY and CDR2 SVGAGI (reference sequence). The CDR3 has 14 residues. CDR3 nucleotide sequence: TGTGCCAGCAGTTCCATAGCGGGAGTAAGCGAGCAGTACTTC. The encoded protein is CASSSIAGVSEQYF.

This clone appeared once. The chain is built from TRBV11-3 and TRBJ2-1; 8 bases map to TRBD2. Germline assignment: CDR1 SGHNT and CDR2 YENEEA. The CDR3 contains 14 residues. With 5 bases clipped from V and 7 bases from J, the junction kept 7 bases outside the gene matches. The CDR3 sequence: CASSPRLASNEQFF. The CDR3 bases are TGTGCCAGCAGCCCCCGACTAGCGAGTAATGAGCAGTTCTTC.

The rearrangement joins TRBV4-1 to TRBJ1-2; 8 positions agree with TRBD1. CDR1 MGHRA and CDR2 YSYEKL come from the germline V gene. CDR3 length: 17 amino acids. The V and J ends lost 4 bases and 8 bases, in that order; junction bases with no gene match: 18. This CDR3 reads CASSPSRTTGALGGYTF. In nucleotides, the CDR3 is TGCGCCAGCAGCCCAAGCCGTACGACAGGGGCCCTGGGGGGCTACACCTTC.

V and J are TRBV6-5 and TRBJ1-6; 7 bases are a match to TRBD1. This CDR3 spans 14 amino acids. Losses at the gene ends were 6 bases for V and 10 bases for J; bases not matched to a gene: 9. Germline V lookup: CDR1 MNHEY, CDR2 SVGAGI. CDR3 in DNA: TGTGCCAGCAGCTCGCGGGACAGCCTCTCACCCCTCCACTTT. It translates to CASSSRDSLSPLHF.

The chain has TRBV10-2 and TRBJ1-3, with a weak D call TRBD1 (5 bases). Germline-derived CDR1 and CDR2 are WSHSY and SAAADI. This CDR3 region has 17 residues. Trimming removed 0 bases at V and 3 bases at J, with 15 bases between. The CDR3 coding sequence is TGCGCCAGCAGTGAGTCGTCAGCAGGGTCGTATGGAAACACCATATATTTT. It codes for CASSESSAGSYGNTIYF.

This clone was counted once. The gene calls are TRBV12-5 and TRBJ2-1; D possibly corresponds to TRBD2 (6 bases). The CDR3 runs 14 residues. V shed 1 base and J shed 6 bases, with 10 bases lying between them. Germline CDR1 is LGHNT and CDR2 is FRNRAP. The CDR3 loop reads CASGLDLAFNEQFF. Here the CDR3 DNA reads TGTGCTAGTGGTTTGGACCTAGCGTTCAATGAGCAGTTCTTC. Combining the CDR3 with reference TRBV12-5 and TRBJ2-1 gives the whole variable domain DARVTQTPRHKVTEMGQEVTMRCQPILGHNTVFWYRQTMMQGLELLAYFRNRAPLDDSGMPKDRFSAEMPDATLATLKIQPSEPRDSAVYFCASGLDLAFNEQFFGPGTRLTVL.

This rearrangement joins TRBV25-1 to TRBJ1-2, with TRBD1 matching over 11 bases. The CDR3 sequence is 14 residues long. The germline CDR1 and CDR2 sequences are MGHDK and SYGVNS. Germline trimming cut 8 bases from V and 2 bases from J; bases unmatched to any gene: 4. CDR3 DNA sequence: TGTGCCAGCGCCCGGGACAGGGGGAACTATGGCTACACCTTC. Protein sequence: CASARDRGNYGYTF.

The chain combines TRBV4-1 with TRBJ2-7; 14 bases align to TRBD2. Looked up from germline, CDR1 is MGHRA and CDR2 is YSYEKL. V gave up 4 bases and J gave up 10 bases; unmatched junction bases: 9. This CDR3 region has 15 residues. DNA for the CDR3: TGCGCCAGCAGCCTCACGACTAGCGGGAGGGCCGGACAGTACTTC. Residues: CASSLTTSGRAGQYF.

The chain is built from TRBV6-4 and TRBJ2-2; 8 bases fit TRBD2. J gave up 4 bases and V 8 bases, and 6 bases lay outside the gene matches. The CDR3 loop spans 14 amino acids. Germline lookup yields CDR1 MRHNA and CDR2 SNTAGT. CDR3 DNA: TGTGCCAGCCTGACTAGCGCGGTCACCGGGGAGCTGTTTTTT. Its translation is CASLTSAVTGELFF.

This rearrangement joins TRBV5-1 to TRBJ2-5; TRBD2 aligns across 12 bases. The V gene's germline CDR1 is SGHRS and CDR2 YFSETQ. The V gene end was trimmed by 4 bases and the J gene end by 0 bases; junction bases not matched to a gene: 7. CDR3 length: 17 amino acids. CDR3 nucleotide sequence: TGCGCCAGCAGCCCTGGACTAGCGGGACCGTACCAAGAGACCCAGTACTTC. Protein sequence: CASSPGLAGPYQETQYF.

This clone occurred once. The chain combines TRBV28 with TRBJ1-2; TRBD1 agrees at 12 bases. The V and J ends lost 4 bases and 4 bases, in that order; junction bases with no gene match: 10. Germline lookup yields CDR1 MDHEN and CDR2 SYDVKM. The CDR3 is 17 amino acids. Written as DNA, the CDR3 is TGTGCCAGCAGTTCCCCCTCGGGACAGGGGGCGGCCTATGGCTACACCTTC. Translated: CASSSPSGQGAAYGYTF.

The V and J genes are TRBV6-4 and TRBJ1-5, with 11 positions matching TRBD1. Germline V gene lookup returns CDR1 MRHNA and CDR2 SNTAGT. J lost 0 bases, V lost 6 bases, and 7 bases had no gene match. This CDR3 has 17 residues. The CDR3, as DNA: TGTGCCAGCAGCAGGACAGGGGGCATTTATAGCAATCAGCCCCAGCATTTT. Protein: CASSRTGGIYSNQPQHF.